This record concerns one T cell receptor beta chain sequence. Its antigen is still unknown. The record originates from a study of shared clonotypes between healthy human individuals. Study-wide background: Donors were a couple of women and a few men aged 18 to 49.

Study-wide points: Even with large depth, rarefaction showed that sorted-subset sequencing was incomplete.

CD45RO-negative cells were positively selected for CCR7, leaving out terminally differentiated effector memory CD45RA+ cells. Assay used: immunoSEQ multiplex PCR; TCRdb lists only in-frame clones, some missing. The repertoire consists of roughly 2,000,000 clones, with about 95% occurring once and the leading ten covering under 1.5%. The CDR3 runs to 17 residues. Germline CDR1 SGDLS, CDR2 YYNGEE. V was trimmed by 0 bases and J by 1 base, leaving 13 bases between them. This sequence was found in a young man in good health. V usage is TRBV9 and J usage is TRBJ2-2; D not resolved. The source material was naive CD8+ T cells sorted from blood. This CDR3 is CASSVDGGIGNTGELFF. The CDR3 DNA reads as TGTGCCAGCAGCGTAGATGGTGGGATCGGGAACACCGGGGAGCTGTTTTTT. The full variable domain, in which reference TRBV9 and TRBJ2-2 provide the parts outside the CDR3, is DSGVTQTPKHLITATGQRVTLRCSPRSGDLSVYWYQQSLDQGLQFLIQYYNGEERAKGNILERFSAQQFPDLHSELNLSSLELGDSALYFCASSVDGGIGNTGELFFGEGSRLTVL.